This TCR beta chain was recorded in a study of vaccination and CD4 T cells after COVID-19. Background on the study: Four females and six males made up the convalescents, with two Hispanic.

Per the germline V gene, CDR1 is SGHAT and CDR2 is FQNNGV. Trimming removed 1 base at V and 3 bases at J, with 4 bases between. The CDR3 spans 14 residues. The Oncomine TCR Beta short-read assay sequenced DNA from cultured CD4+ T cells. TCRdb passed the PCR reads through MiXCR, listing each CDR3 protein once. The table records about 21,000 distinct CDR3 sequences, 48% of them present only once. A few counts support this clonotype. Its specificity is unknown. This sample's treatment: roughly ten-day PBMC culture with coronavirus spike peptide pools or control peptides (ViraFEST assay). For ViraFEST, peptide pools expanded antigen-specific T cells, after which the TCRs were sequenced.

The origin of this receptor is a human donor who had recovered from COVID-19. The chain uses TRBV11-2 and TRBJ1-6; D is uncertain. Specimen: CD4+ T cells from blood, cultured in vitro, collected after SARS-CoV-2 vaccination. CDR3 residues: CASSLGHYNSPLHF. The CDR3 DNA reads TGTGCCAGCAGCTTAGGACACTATAATTCACCCCTCCACTTT.